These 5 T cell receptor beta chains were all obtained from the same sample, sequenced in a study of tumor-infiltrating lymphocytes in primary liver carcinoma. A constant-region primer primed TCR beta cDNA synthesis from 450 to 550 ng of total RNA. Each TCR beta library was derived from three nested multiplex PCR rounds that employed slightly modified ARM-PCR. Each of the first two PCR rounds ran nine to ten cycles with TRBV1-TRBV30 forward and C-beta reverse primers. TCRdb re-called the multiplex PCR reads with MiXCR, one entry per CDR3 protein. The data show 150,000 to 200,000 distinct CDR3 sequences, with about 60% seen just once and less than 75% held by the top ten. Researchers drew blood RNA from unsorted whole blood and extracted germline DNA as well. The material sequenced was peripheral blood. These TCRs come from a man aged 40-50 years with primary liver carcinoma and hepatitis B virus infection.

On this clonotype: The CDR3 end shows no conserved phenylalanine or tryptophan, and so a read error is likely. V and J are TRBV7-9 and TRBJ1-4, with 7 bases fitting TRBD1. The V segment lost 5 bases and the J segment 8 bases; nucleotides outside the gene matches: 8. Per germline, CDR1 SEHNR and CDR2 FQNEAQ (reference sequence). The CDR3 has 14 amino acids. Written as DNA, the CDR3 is TGTGCCAGCAGCCAAATCCAGGGGGGGGAAAAACTGTTTTCT. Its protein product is CASSQIQGGEKLFS.

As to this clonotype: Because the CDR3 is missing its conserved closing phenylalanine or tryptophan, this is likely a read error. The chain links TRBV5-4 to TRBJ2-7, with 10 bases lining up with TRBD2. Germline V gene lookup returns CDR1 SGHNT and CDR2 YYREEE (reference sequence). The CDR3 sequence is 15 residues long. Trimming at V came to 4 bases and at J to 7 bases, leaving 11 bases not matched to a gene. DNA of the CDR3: TGTGCCAGCAGCCACATAACTAGCGGGAAAGGGGAGCAGTACTTA. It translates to CASSHITSGKGEQYL.

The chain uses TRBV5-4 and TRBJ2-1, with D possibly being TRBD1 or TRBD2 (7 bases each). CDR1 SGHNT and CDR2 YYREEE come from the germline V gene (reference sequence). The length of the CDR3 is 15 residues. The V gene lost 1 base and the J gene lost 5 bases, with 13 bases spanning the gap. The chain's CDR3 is CASSLYRGGNNEQFF. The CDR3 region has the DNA TGTGCCAGCAGCTTGTACAGGGGAGGGAACAATGAGCAGTTCTTC.

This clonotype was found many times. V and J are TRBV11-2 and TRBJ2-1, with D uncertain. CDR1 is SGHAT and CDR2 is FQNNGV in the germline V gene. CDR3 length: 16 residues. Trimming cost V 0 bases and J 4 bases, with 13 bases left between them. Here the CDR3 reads CASSLERARPYNEQFF. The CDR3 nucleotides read TGTGCCAGCAGCTTAGAACGGGCGCGCCCGTACAATGAGCAGTTCTTC.

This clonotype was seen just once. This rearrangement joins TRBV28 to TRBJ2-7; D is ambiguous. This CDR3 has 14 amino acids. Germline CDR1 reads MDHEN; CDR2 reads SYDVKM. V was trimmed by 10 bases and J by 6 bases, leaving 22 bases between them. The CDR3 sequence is CATSLEVPSFEQYF. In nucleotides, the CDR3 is TGTGCCACCTCCCTCGAAGTACCGTCGTTCGAGCAGTACTTC.